What follows are 17 T cell receptor beta chains derived from one specimen sequenced in a study of blood T cell repertoires in COVID-19. The repertoire was sequenced with immunoSEQ multiplex PCR; TCRdb's copy has only in-frame clones and lacks some. The data hold over 200,000 clones, with less than 90% observed a single time. Sequenced: peripheral blood. These TCRs come from a man in his forties with acute or convalescent COVID-19.

The chain has TRBV12-3 or TRBV12-4 and TRBJ1-2; D is ambiguous. The V gene lost 3 bases and the J gene lost 1 base, with 6 bases spanning the gap. This CDR3 spans 13 amino acids. CDR3 bases: TGTGCCAGCAGTTTCGGGATTAACTATGGCTACACCTTC. This codes for CASSFGINYGYTF.

The rearrangement uses TRBV9 and TRBJ2-1; 12 bases are shared with TRBD2. J gave up 6 bases and V 0 bases, and 4 bases lay outside the gene matches. The CDR3 runs to 16 residues. Germline V gene data show CDR1 as SGDLS and CDR2 as YYNGEE. Here the CDR3 reads CASSVEPGLAGNEQFF. CDR3 DNA sequence: TGTGCCAGCAGCGTAGAACCGGGACTAGCGGGCAATGAGCAGTTCTTC.

The chain has TRBV6-2 or TRBV6-3 and TRBJ2-1; 8 bases are a match to TRBD2. J lost 2 bases, V lost 6 bases, and 3 bases had no gene match. The CDR3 extends over 14 amino acids. The germline gives CDR1 MNHEY, CDR2 SVGEGT. The CDR3: CASSRAGAYNEQFF. The CDR3, as DNA: TGTGCCAGCAGCCGAGCGGGAGCCTACAATGAGCAGTTCTTC.

The genes are TRBV28 and TRBJ2-3, with 8 bases fitting TRBD1. The germline V gene encodes CDR1 MDHEN and CDR2 SYDVKM. V was clipped by 7 bases and J by 1 base; unmatched bases: 7. The CDR3 is 15 amino acids. CDR3: CASNLPGQGTDTQYF. CDR3 DNA sequence: TGTGCCAGCAACCTTCCGGGACAGGGCACAGATACGCAGTATTTT.

The chain is built from TRBV5-4 and TRBJ1-1; TRBD1 might be the D (5 bases). Germline V gives CDR1 SGHNT, CDR2 YYREEE (reference sequence). Trimming pared 4 bases from V and 5 bases from J, leaving 21 bases between. The CDR3 has 16 amino acids. The CDR3 DNA follows: TGTGCCAGCAGCCCGGCGGTGGCTGACCGGGGGACTGAAGCTTTCTTT. This encodes CASSPAVADRGTEAFF.

This chain connects TRBV3-1 (or the pseudogene TRBV3-2) to TRBJ2-7; perhaps TRBD1 as D (6 bases). Trimming stripped 1 base from V and 2 bases from J, with 9 bases between. The CDR3 runs 14 residues. Germline V lookup: CDR1 LGHDT, CDR2 YNNKEL (reference sequence). CDR3 coding DNA: TGTGCCAGCAGCCAAGGTAACAGGGCCTACGAGCAGTACTTC. Translation: CASSQGNRAYEQYF.

The genes are TRBV7-2 and TRBJ2-1, with 9 positions matching TRBD2. Germline assignment: CDR1 SGHTA and CDR2 FQGNSA. Unmatched junction bases numbered 3, after V lost 6 bases and J lost 0 bases. The CDR3 length is 15 residues. CDR3 amino acids: CASRSSGNSYNEQFF. The CDR3 DNA is TGTGCCAGCAGATCTAGCGGGAACTCCTACAATGAGCAGTTCTTC.

V is TRBV4-1 and J is TRBJ2-3, with a possible D match to TRBD1 (5 bases). V gave up 3 bases and J gave up 2 bases, with 15 bases separating them. The CDR3 runs 16 residues. Germline values: CDR1 MGHRA, CDR2 YSYEKL. The CDR3 spells CASSQRLTAITDTQYF. The DNA for the CDR3 is TGCGCCAGCAGCCAGCGACTGACAGCTATCACAGATACGCAGTATTTT.

There are a few counts of this clone. The chain recombines TRBV27 with TRBJ1-1, with D possibly TRBD1 on 5 matching bases. The length of the CDR3 is 14 residues. V was clipped by 6 bases and J by 0 bases, with 11 bases between them. Germline CDR1 reads MNHEY; CDR2 reads SMNVEV (reference sequence). CDR3 in amino acids: CASSRGEVNTEAFF. The CDR3 DNA reads TGTGCCAGCAGCCGAGGGGAGGTGAACACTGAAGCTTTCTTT.

The V gene is TRBV7-2, the J gene TRBJ2-2; D ambiguous. CDR1 is SGHTA and CDR2 is FQGNSA in the germline V gene. This CDR3 contains 14 residues. V shed 1 base and J shed 6 bases, with 9 bases lying between them. The CDR3 is CASSLGQSAGELFF. The CDR3 DNA sequence: TGTGCCAGCAGCTTAGGTCAGTCCGCCGGGGAGCTGTTTTTT.

V and J are TRBV5-4 and TRBJ1-1, with D unresolved. Germline-derived CDR1 and CDR2 are SGHNT and YYREEE (reference sequence). There are 13 residues in the CDR3. V was pared by 4 bases and J by 4 bases, with 11 bases between. The CDR3 sequence is CASSARSSTEAFF. Here the CDR3 DNA reads TGTGCCAGCAGCGCACGCAGTTCCACTGAAGCTTTCTTT.

The chain employs TRBV10-3 and TRBJ1-1; D remains ambiguous. This CDR3 contains 14 residues. The ends were cut back, 2 bases at V and 0 bases at J, with 7 bases in the middle. Germline CDR1 and CDR2: ENHRY and SYGVKD. This chain's CDR3 is CAISEGRLNTEAFF. The CDR3 DNA is TGTGCCATCAGTGAGGGCAGGCTGAACACTGAAGCTTTCTTT.

The chain links TRBV19 to TRBJ2-3; D may be TRBD2 (5 bases). CDR1 is LNHDA, CDR2 SQIVND, per germline (reference sequence). This CDR3 is built from 16 residues. The V end lost 8 bases, the J end lost 5 bases, and 23 bases lay between the germline ends. The DNA of the CDR3 is TGTGCCAGTCGCGCCTCGCCGGGCAGTGGGAGAGATACGCAGTATTTT. It translates to CASRASPGSGRDTQYF.

The genes are TRBV11-3 and TRBJ2-3; D is unclear. The CDR3 contains 13 residues. Germline assignment: CDR1 SGHNT and CDR2 YENEEA. V was clipped by 3 bases and J by 2 bases, with 6 bases between them. The CDR3 DNA sequence: TGTGCCAGCAGCTTCCAGAACACAGATACGCAGTATTTT. Encoded protein: CASSFQNTDTQYF. Filled out from reference TRBV11-3 and TRBJ2-3, the complete variable domain reads EAGVVQSPRYKIIEKKQPVAFWCNPISGHNTLYWYLQNLGQGPELLIRYENEEAVDDSQLPKDRFSAERLKGVDSTLKIQPAELGDSAVYLCASSFQNTDTQYFGPGTRLTVL.

The chain joins TRBV9 to TRBJ2-7, with TRBD2 matching 11 bases. Germline V gene data show CDR1 as SGDLS and CDR2 as YYNGEE. J gave up 2 bases and V 0 bases, and 1 base lay outside the gene matches. The CDR3 runs 15 residues. CDR3 in DNA: TGTGCCAGCAGCGTAGGGGGACTAGCGGCCTACGAGCAGTACTTC. It is translated as CASSVGGLAAYEQYF. Variable domain in full (rest from reference TRBV9 and TRBJ2-7): DSGVTQTPKHLITATGQRVTLRCSPRSGDLSVYWYQQSLDQGLQFLIQYYNGEERAKGNILERFSAQQFPDLHSELNLSSLELGDSALYFCASSVGGLAAYEQYFGPGTRLTVT.

The genes are TRBV7-3 and TRBJ2-7; possibly TRBD1 for D (5 bases). The CDR3 has 14 residues. Trimming took off 1 base at V and 4 bases at J, with 11 bases between the two ends. The germline V gene encodes CDR1 SGHTA and CDR2 FQGTGA. CDR3 residues: CASSLSQGGYEQYF. The CDR3 DNA sequence: TGTGCCAGCAGCTTAAGTCAGGGTGGATACGAGCAGTACTTC.

The V and J genes are TRBV5-5 and TRBJ1-4, with D perhaps TRBD1 (5 bases). The V gene lost 2 bases and the J gene lost 4 bases, with 9 bases spanning the gap. The CDR3 is made up of 14 amino acids. CDR1 and CDR2 (germline): SGHKS, YYEKEE (reference sequence). The chain's CDR3 is CASSFQGDNEKLFF. The CDR3 region has the DNA TGTGCCAGCAGCTTCCAGGGTGATAATGAAAAACTGTTTTTT.